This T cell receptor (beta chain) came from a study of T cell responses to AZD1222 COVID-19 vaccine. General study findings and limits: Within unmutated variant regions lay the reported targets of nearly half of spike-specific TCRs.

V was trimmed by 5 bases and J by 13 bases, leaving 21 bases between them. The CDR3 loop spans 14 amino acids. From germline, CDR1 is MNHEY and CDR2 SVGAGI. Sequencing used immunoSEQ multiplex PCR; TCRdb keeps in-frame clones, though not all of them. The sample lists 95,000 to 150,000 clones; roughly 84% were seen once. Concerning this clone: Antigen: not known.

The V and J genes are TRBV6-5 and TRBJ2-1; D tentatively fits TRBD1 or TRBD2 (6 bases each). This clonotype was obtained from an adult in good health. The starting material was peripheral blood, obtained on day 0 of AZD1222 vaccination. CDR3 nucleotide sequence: TGTGCCAGCAGTCGGGAATGGTTCGGGGGCGATCAGTTCTTC. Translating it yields CASSREWFGGDQFF.